The TCR beta chain under discussion was sequenced for a study of T cell changes during pregnancy in multiple sclerosis. Assay used: immunoSEQ multiplex PCR; TCRdb lists only in-frame clones, some missing. The top ten hold around 0.91% of the sample, which has approximately 80,000 clones, roughly 94% seen once. With V trimmed by 8 bases and J by 6 bases, 2 bases remained unmatched. This CDR3 contains 13 residues. Germline V gene lookup returns CDR1 ENHRY and CDR2 SYGVKD. This TCR came from a female donor in good health, enrolled as a control in a pregnancy study. Material: peripheral blood, obtained in the second trimester of pregnancy. This chain uses TRBV10-3 with TRBJ2-1; 12 nucleotides match TRBD2. The CDR3 region has the DNA TGTGCCATCGCGACTAGCGGGAGCAATGAGCAGTTCTTC. It codes for CAIATSGSNEQFF.